This T cell receptor (beta chain) was captured by sequencing in a study of OX40 agonist ivuxolimab in advanced cancers. Repertoires were generated with immunoSEQ multiplex PCR, while TCRdb's copy carries only in-frame clones and drops some. This table holds 45,000 to 65,000 clones, approximately 90% found once. The CDR3 consists of 15 residues. Germline V gene lookup returns CDR1 SGHRS and CDR2 YFSETQ. V was clipped by 4 bases and J by 1 base, with 12 bases between them. Source: CD4+ or CD8+ T cells sorted from blood, taken in a trial of the OX40 agonist ivuxolimab. The chain recombines TRBV5-1 with TRBJ2-1; no clear D gene. This receptor was obtained from an adult with an advanced solid tumor such as melanoma, head and neck, liver or kidney cancer. CDR3 nucleotide sequence: TGCGCCAGCAGCATTGGGGATACTTCCTACAATGAGCAGTTCTTC. Amino acids: CASSIGDTSYNEQFF.